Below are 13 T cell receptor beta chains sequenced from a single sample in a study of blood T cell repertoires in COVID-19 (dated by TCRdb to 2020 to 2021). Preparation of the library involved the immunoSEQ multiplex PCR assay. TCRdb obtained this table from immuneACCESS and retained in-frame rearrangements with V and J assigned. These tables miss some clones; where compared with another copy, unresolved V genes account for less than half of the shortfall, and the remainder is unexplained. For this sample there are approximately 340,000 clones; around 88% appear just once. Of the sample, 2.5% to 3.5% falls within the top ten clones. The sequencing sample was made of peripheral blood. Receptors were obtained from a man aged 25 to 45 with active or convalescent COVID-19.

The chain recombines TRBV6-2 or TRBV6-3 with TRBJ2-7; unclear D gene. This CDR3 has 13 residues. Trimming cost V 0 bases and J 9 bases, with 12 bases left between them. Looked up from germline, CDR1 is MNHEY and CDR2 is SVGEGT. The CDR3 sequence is CASSYSRLSGQYF. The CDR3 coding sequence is TGTGCCAGCAGTTACTCGCGCCTGTCTGGGCAGTACTTC.

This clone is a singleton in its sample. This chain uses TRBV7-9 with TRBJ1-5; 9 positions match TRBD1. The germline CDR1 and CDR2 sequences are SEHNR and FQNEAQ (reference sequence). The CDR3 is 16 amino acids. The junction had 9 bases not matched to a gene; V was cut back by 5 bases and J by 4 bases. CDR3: CASSPGTGRRNQPQHF. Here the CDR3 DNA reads TGTGCCAGCAGCCCCGGGACAGGGAGGCGGAATCAGCCCCAGCATTTT.

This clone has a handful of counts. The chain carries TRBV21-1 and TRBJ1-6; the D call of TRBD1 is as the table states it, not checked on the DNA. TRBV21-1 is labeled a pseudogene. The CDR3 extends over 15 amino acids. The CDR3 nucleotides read TGTGCCACCTACTACTGGGACAGCGAGAATTCACCCCTCCACTTT. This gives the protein CATYYWDSENSPLHF.

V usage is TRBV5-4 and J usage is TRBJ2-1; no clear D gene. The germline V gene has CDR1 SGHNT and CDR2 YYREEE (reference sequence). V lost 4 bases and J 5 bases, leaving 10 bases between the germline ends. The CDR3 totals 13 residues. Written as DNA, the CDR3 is TGTGCCAGCAGCCATACCAGAAACAATGAGCAGTTCTTC. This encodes CASSHTRNNEQFF.

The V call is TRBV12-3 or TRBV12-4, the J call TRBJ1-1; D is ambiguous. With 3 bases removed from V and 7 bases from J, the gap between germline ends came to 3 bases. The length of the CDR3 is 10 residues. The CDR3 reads CASSFSEAFF. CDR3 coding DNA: TGTGCCAGCAGTTTCAGTGAAGCTTTCTTT.

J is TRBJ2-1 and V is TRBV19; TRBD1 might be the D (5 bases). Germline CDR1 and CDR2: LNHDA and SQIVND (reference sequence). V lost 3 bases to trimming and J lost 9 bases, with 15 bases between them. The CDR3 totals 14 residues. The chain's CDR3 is CASSILSSQGEQFF. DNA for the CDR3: TGTGCCAGTAGTATCCTCTCCTCCCAGGGTGAGCAGTTCTTC.

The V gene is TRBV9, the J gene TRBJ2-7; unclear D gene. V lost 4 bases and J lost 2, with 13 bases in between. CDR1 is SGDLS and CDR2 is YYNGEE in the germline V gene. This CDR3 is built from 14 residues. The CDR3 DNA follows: TGTGCCAGCAGCTCCGCGACTGAGCCCTACGAGCAGTACTTC. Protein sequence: CASSSATEPYEQYF.

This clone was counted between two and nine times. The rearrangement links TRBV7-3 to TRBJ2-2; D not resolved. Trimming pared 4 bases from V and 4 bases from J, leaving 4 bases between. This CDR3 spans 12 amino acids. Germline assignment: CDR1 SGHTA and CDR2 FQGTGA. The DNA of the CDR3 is TGTGCCAGCAGCTCACTCACCGGGGAGCTGTTTTTT. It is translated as CASSSLTGELFF.

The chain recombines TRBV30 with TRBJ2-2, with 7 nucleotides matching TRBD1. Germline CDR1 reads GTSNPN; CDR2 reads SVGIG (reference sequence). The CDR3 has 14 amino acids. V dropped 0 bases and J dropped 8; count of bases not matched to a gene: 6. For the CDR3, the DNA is TGTGCCTGGAGTGTAAGGGGGCGCGGAGGGGAGCTGTTTTTT. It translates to CAWSVRGRGGELFF.

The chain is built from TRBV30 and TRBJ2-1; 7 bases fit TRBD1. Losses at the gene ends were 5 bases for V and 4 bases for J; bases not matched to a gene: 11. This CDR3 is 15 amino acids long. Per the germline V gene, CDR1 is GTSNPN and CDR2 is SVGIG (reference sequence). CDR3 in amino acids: CAWGATGDLYNEQFF. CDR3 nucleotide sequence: TGTGCCTGGGGGGCCACAGGGGACCTTTACAATGAGCAGTTCTTC. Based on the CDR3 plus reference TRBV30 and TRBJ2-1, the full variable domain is SQTIHQWPATLVQPVGSPLSLECTVEGTSNPNLYWYRQAAGRGLQLLFYSVGIGQISSEVPQNLSASRPQDRQFILSSKKLLLSDSGFYLCAWGATGDLYNEQFFGPGTRLTVL.

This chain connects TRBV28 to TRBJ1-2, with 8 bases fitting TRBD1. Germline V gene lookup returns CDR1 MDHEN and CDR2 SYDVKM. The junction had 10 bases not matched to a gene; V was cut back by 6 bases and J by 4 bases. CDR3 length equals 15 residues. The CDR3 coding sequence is TGTGCCAGCAGCCCCGGCAGGGGGCGCCCCTATGGCTACACCTTC. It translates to CASSPGRGRPYGYTF.

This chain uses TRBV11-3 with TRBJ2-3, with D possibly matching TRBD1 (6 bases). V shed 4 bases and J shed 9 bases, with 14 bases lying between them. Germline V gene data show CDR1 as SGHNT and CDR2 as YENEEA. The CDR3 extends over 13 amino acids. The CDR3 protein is CASSSGVFRTQYF. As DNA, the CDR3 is TGTGCCAGCAGCTCAGGGGTTTTTAGGACGCAGTATTTT. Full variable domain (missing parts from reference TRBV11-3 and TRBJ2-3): EAGVVQSPRYKIIEKKQPVAFWCNPISGHNTLYWYLQNLGQGPELLIRYENEEAVDDSQLPKDRFSAERLKGVDSTLKIQPAELGDSAVYLCASSSGVFRTQYFGPGTRLTVL.

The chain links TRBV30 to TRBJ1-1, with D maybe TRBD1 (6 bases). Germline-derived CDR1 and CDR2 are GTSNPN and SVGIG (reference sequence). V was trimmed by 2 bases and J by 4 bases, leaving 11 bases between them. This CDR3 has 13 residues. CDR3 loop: CAWSIQGTTEAFF. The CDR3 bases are TGTGCCTGGAGTATACAGGGCACCACTGAAGCTTTCTTT. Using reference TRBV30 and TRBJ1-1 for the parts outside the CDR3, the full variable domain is SQTIHQWPATLVQPVGSPLSLECTVEGTSNPNLYWYRQAAGRGLQLLFYSVGIGQISSEVPQNLSASRPQDRQFILSSKKLLLSDSGFYLCAWSIQGTTEAFFGQGTRLTVV.